The source of this T cell receptor beta chain is a study of shared clonotypes between healthy human individuals (dated by TCRdb to about 2020). Regarding the research as a whole: The cohort included three men and two women between 18 and 49 years of age. For each donor, three plates each were used for CD4 naive and CD4 memory, two plates were used for CD8 naive, and one plate was used for CD8 memory. To estimate repertoire size and how much clonotype sharing occurs between individuals, the study deeply sequenced the blood TCR repertoires of about five healthy adults. Libraries were prepared and TCR repertoires were sequenced by different laboratories using diverse techniques, in order to increase sequencing depth and limit assay-specific biases. Each donor's leukapheresis produced roughly between roughly 0.85 and 9.5 billion PBMCs. The full study reports these points: The small number of donors limited the genetic and exposure-history diversity represented. Based on pairwise subsampling, the degree of clonotype sharing among donors was expected to be affected by sequencing depth. Sharing across a handful of donors was observed for roughly 5% of naive CD4, 3.5% of naive CD8, around 2.5% of memory CD4, and about 0.4% of memory CD8 clonotypes. Sampling was limited to blood, and TCR repertoires in tissue likely differ from TCR repertoires in blood. Naive subsets generally had larger estimated clonotype richness than memory subsets. Incomplete sequencing was indicated by rarefaction of sorted-subset datasets, despite the large sequencing depth. Higher generation probabilities were observed for clonotypes shared by all four sorted-subset donors than for non-shared clonotypes.

Healthy HIV-negative adults with no recently reported acute infections or vaccinations were included as donors. Every donor was a Caucasian adult residing in Nashville, Tennessee, USA. CD4+ T cells were enriched through magnetic negative selection, after which naive cells were positively selected on CD45RA and the remaining negative fraction served as the memory subset. After blood collection by leukapheresis, PBMCs were isolated using Ficoll-Histopaque density gradient centrifugation and then cryopreserved in the vapor phase of liquid nitrogen. Analytical flow cytometry was used to check the purity and quantity of every magnetically sorted T cell population. From each sorted fraction, genomic DNA was isolated and quantified by UV absorbance on a Nanodrop 2000c. The junction carries 9 bases between V and J, which are trimmed by 0 bases and 6 bases respectively. CDR1 SGDLS and CDR2 YYNGEE were looked up in the germline V gene. The CDR3 contains 14 residues, cysteine and phenylalanine counted. Only the CDR3 DNA is retained, 42 bases long and in frame from the first base.

Notes on this clone: Its antigen specificity is not known. Within one base of it there is no much larger clone, and no base qualities were kept.

Using the deep immunoSEQ assay, multiplex PCR amplified TCR CDR3 regions from genomic DNA. Extracted genomic DNA from each cell subset was distributed evenly across all wells of several immunoSEQ 96-well plates, and each plate was treated as a replicate. Each replicate PCR for sorted subsets received approximately 200 ng genomic DNA, equal to roughly 30,000 T cell genomes. The purified libraries were quantified using a Qubit 3.0 fluorometer, sized with a Bioanalyzer 2100, and then quantified again using the KAPA Library Quantification kit. Every immunoSEQ 96-well plate was sequenced on a dedicated single-read 150-cycle Illumina NextSeq 550 flow cell. The study's processing was this. Because the immunoSEQ output held only junctional sequences and lacked quality scores, the filtering could not match the filtering applied to full-length reads. Sequences were annotated with PyIR, a Python wrapper for IgBLAST v1.9, using IMGT germline references to assign V/J genes and CDR3. Any read was removed if the V/J assignment was weak (E-value above 1e-6), the CDR3 was missing, or the read contained stop codons, out-of-frame junctions, or ambiguous translated residues. V3J clonotypes were defined as sequences sharing the same inferred V gene, J gene, and CDR3 amino acid sequence. The percentage overlap between two repertoires was calculated by dividing the number of shared unique clonotypes by the size of the smaller repertoire. Three approaches were used to assess repertoire richness: RTK rarefaction, the Chao1 estimator, and Recon v2.1 estimates of unobserved clonotypes. Generation probabilities were computed with OLGA for all TCRbeta clonotypes obtained by the gDNA method from a handful of donors. What TCRdb holds here is the immuneACCESS table cut down to in-frame rearrangements. Part of the clones is not present; checked against another copy, under half of the missing clones reflect an unresolved V gene, and the others are unexplained. That table is the source of V, J and clone size, and D and trimming were worked out from the DNA. The sample has around 1.6 million clones on record, under 99% of them singletons. The ten biggest clones cover about 0.4% of the sample.

The V gene is TRBV9 and the J gene is TRBJ2-2; confidence is insufficient to name the D gene. Sample: naive CD4+ T cells sorted from blood. The cell subset or site label of this sample denotes: CD45RA+ positively selected. The TCR originated in a man aged 25-45 years in good health. The CDR3 region has the sequence CASSVGQASGELFF. The base sequence is TGTGCCAGCAGCGTAGGGCAGGCGTCCGGGGAGCTGTTTTTT.